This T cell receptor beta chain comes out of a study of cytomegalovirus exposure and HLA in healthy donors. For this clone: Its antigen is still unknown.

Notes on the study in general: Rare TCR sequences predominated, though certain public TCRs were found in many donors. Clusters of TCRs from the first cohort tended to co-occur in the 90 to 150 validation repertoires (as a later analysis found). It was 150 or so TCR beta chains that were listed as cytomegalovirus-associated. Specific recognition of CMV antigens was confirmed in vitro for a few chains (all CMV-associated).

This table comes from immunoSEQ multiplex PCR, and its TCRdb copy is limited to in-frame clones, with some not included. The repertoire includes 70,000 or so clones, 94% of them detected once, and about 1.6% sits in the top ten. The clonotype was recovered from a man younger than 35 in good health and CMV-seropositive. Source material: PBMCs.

The CDR3 nucleotides are TGCAGCGTAGCCGGGACTACTGAATACAATGAGCAGTTCTTC. It is translated as CSVAGTTEYNEQFF. V is TRBV29-1 and J is TRBJ2-1; 7 bases align to TRBD2. CDR3 size: 14 residues. V lost 6 bases to trimming and J lost 4 bases; unmatched junction nucleotides: 9. Germline V gene lookup returns CDR1 SQVTM and CDR2 ANQGSEA.